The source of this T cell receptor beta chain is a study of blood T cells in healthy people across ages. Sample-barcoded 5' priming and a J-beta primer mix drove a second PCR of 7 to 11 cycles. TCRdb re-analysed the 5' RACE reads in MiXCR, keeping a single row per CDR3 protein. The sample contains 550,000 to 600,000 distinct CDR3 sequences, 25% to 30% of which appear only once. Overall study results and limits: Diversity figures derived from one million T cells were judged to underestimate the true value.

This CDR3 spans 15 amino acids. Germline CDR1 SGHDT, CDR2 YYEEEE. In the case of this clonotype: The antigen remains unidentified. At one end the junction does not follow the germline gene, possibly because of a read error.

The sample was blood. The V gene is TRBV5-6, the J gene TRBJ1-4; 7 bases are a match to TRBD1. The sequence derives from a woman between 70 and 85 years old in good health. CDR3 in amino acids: CAGSYRQGANEKLFF. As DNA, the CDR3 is TGTGCCGGCAGCTACCGACAGGGAGCTAATGAAAAACTGTTTTTT.